The source of this T cell receptor beta chain is a study of T-cell reconstitution after alpha-beta-depleted transplantation in children (dated by TCRdb to 2015 to 2016). Looking at the study overall: T-cell immune reconstitution after TCRalphabeta/CD19-depleted allogeneic hematopoietic cell transplantation in children was quantitatively tracked in the study by means of TCR repertoire profiling.

With regard to this clonotype: Its antigen is currently not known. No much larger clone is present one base from it, and per-base qualities are unavailable.

Trimming accounts for 4 bases at V and 7 bases at J, while the number of junction bases matched to no gene is 6. Counted from cysteine to phenylalanine, this CDR3 has 14 amino acids. Only the CDR3 portion is preserved as DNA: 42 bases, with reading frame beginning at the first base. CDR1 and CDR2 (SGHAT, FQDESV) derive from the germline V gene (reference sequence). The library was generated by PCR. The instrument given in TCRdb is Illumina HiSeq 2500. Molecular barcoding was employed in the preparation of TCR libraries, with unique molecular identifiers being used to normalize TCRbeta repertoire quantification. TCRdb reanalyzed the raw reads on its own, using fastp at Q25 for trimming and MiXCR for clone calling, and kept in-frame beta chains. Rows with one shared CDR3 protein collapse into an entry with the most common genes and DNA. This sample comprises some 70,000 distinct CDR3 sequences, 6% to 8.5% of them detected only once. The top ten hold around 2.6% of the sample.

The source of this sequence is a human donor who donated a stem cell graft to a child with acute lymphoblastic leukemia. The chain is assembled from TRBV11-1 and TRBJ1-4, with 7 junctional bases fitting TRBD1. The starting material was PBMCs from the stem cell graft donor, obtained from the stem cell graft. The DNA sequence is TGTGCCAGCAGCTCCGGGACAGCCGGTGAAAAACTGTTTTTT. This gives the protein CASSSGTAGEKLFF. The full variable domain, with segments outside the CDR3 supplied by the reference TRBV11-1 and TRBJ1-4 proteins, appears as EAEVAQSPRYKITEKSQAVAFWCDPISGHATLYWYRQILGQGPELLVQFQDESVVDDSQLPKDRFSAERLKGVDSTLKIQPAELGDSAMYLCASSSGTAGEKLFFGSGTQLSVL.